A single sample is the source of the 27 T cell receptor beta chains below, sequenced in a study of shared clonotypes between healthy human individuals (dated by TCRdb to about 2020). Library generation was performed with the immunoSEQ multiplex PCR assay. TCRdb provides this immuneACCESS table in a form limited to in-frame rearrangements. Some clones are lacking; in checked studies, under half of them reflect an unresolved V gene, and why the rest are absent is not known. Recorded for this sample are roughly 1 million clones; approximately 70% of them occurred a single time. Around 1.4% of the sample goes to the ten largest clones. The sequenced material came from memory CD4+ T cells sorted from blood. The cell subset or site label here, explained by the study, means: CD45RA-negative fraction. The receptor source for this set is a man aged 18 to 29 in good health.

This clone was found once. This rearrangement joins TRBV5-1 to TRBJ2-5; TRBD2 aligns across 12 bases. Germline lookup yields CDR1 SGHRS and CDR2 YFSETQ. J lost 5 bases, V lost 3 bases, and 8 bases had no gene match. This CDR3 comprises 16 residues. CDR3 sequence: CASSSLAGGPRETQYF. CDR3 nucleotides: TGCGCCAGCAGCTCTCTAGCGGGGGGGCCCCGGGAGACCCAGTACTTC.

This clone was counted a single time. The V call is TRBV15, the J call TRBJ1-3; tentative D call: TRBD1 (6 bases). The CDR3 sequence is 17 residues long. Germline V gene lookup returns CDR1 LNHNV and CDR2 YYDKDF (reference sequence). V gave up 3 bases and J gave up 3 bases, with 18 bases separating them. The CDR3 here is CATSSATGGARGNTIYF. The CDR3 DNA is TGTGCCACCAGCAGCGCGACCGGGGGGGCGCGTGGAAACACCATATATTTT.

This clone was counted a single time. This chain uses TRBV29-1 with TRBJ2-7, with D tentatively TRBD2 (5 bases). V was shortened by 6 bases and J by 6 bases, with 15 bases between the two germline ends. CDR3 length: 12 residues. CDR1 and CDR2 from the germline V gene are SQVTM and ANQGSEA. The CDR3, as DNA: TGCAGCGTCGGCCTCCCGGGAATCGAGCAGTACTTC. Translation: CSVGLPGIEQYF.

J is TRBJ2-5 and V is TRBV6-1, with D hard to call. Germline V gene lookup returns CDR1 MNHNS and CDR2 SASEGT. V gave up 7 bases and J gave up 5 bases, with 14 bases separating them. The CDR3 is 13 residues long. Here the CDR3 DNA reads TGTGCCAGCACTGTGGGGTTGCGGGAGACCCAGTACTTC. It translates to CASTVGLRETQYF.

V gene TRBV6-1 combines with J gene TRBJ2-1; D is perhaps TRBD2 (5 bases). Trimming cost V 4 bases and J 3 bases, with 7 bases left between them. Looked up from germline, CDR1 is MNHNS and CDR2 is SASEGT. The CDR3 length is 13 residues. The CDR3 here is CASSALVYNEQFF. The CDR3 DNA reads TGTGCCAGCAGTGCACTAGTCTACAATGAGCAGTTCTTC.

V usage is TRBV5-1 and J usage is TRBJ2-1; TRBD1 aligns across 8 bases. V gave up 0 bases and J gave up 2 bases; unmatched junction bases: 4. This CDR3 is built from 16 residues. Germline V lookup: CDR1 SGHRS, CDR2 YFSETQ. The chain's CDR3 is CASSLAQGAAYNEQFF. The CDR3 coding sequence is TGCGCCAGCAGCTTGGCCCAGGGGGCCGCCTACAATGAGCAGTTCTTC.

CDR3 nucleotides: TGTGCCAGCAGTGCCGAGACAGGGCCTTCCTACGAGCAGTACTTC. This sequence encodes CASSAETGPSYEQYF. The chain has TRBV2 and TRBJ2-7; TRBD1 matches at 7 bases. J was trimmed by 1 base and V by 4 bases; bases with no gene match: 7. CDR3 length: 15 residues. Germline V gene sequence: CDR1 SNHLY, CDR2 FYNNEI.

The V call is TRBV5-1, the J call TRBJ2-7; the D gene is possibly TRBD1 (6 bases). CDR1 and CDR2 (germline): SGHRS, YFSETQ. V was cut by 5 bases and J by 5 bases, with 14 bases left in between. The length of the CDR3 is 13 residues. The CDR3 coding sequence is TGCGCCAGCAGGGCCACAGGGTTCCACGAGCAGTACTTC. Translated: CASRATGFHEQYF.

This chain links TRBV27 with TRBJ2-7, with a weak D call TRBD2 (5 bases). Germline V CDR1 and CDR2: MNHEY, SMNVEV (reference sequence). V was trimmed by 3 bases and J by 6 bases, leaving 15 bases between them. The CDR3 runs 14 residues. The CDR3 nucleotides are TGTGCCAGCAGTTTTGGCGGACGGAGGTCCGAGCAGTACTTC. As protein: CASSFGGRRSEQYF.

This chain uses TRBV5-1 with TRBJ2-5; possible D gene TRBD1, 5 bases. The germline gives CDR1 SGHRS, CDR2 YFSETQ. This CDR3 is 15 amino acids long. The germline V and J ends were trimmed by 0 bases and 4 bases, with 13 bases remaining between them. CDR3 nucleotide sequence: TGCGCCAGCAGCTTGGAAGGGGTGGGCCCAGAGACCCAGTACTTC. Protein sequence: CASSLEGVGPETQYF. Supplemented by reference TRBV5-1 and TRBJ2-5, the full variable domain reads KAGVTQTPRYLIKTRGQQVTLSCSPISGHRSVSWYQQTPGQGLQFLFEYFSETQRNKGNFPGRFSGRQFSNSRSEMNVSTLELGDSALYLCASSLEGVGPETQYFGPGTRLLVL.

V usage is TRBV7-3 and J usage is TRBJ2-6, with no clear D. The CDR3 covers 17 residues. Germline lookup yields CDR1 SGHTA and CDR2 FQGTGA. Trimming pared 0 bases from V and 1 base from J, leaving 10 bases between. CDR3 sequence (DNA): TGTGCCAGCAGCTTAACCGGCACCCGTTCTGGGGCCAACGTCCTGACTTTC. As protein: CASSLTGTRSGANVLTF.

J is TRBJ2-3 and V is TRBV5-1; the D gene is possibly TRBD2 (6 bases). Germline CDR1 SGHRS, CDR2 YFSETQ. The V and J ends lost 0 bases and 2 bases respectively, with 13 bases between them. CDR3 size: 16 residues. The CDR3, as DNA: TGCGCCAGCAGCTTGGGTGGTAGCGGATACACAGATACGCAGTATTTT. Protein sequence: CASSLGGSGYTDTQYF.

The chain carries TRBV23-1 and TRBJ1-2, with D perhaps TRBD1 (5 bases). TRBV23-1 is marked as an open reading frame, function uncertain. V lost 0 bases and J lost 13, with 18 bases in between. The CDR3 has 14 amino acids. This chain's CDR3 is CASSQSGRGDSSTF. The CDR3 coding sequence is TGCGCCAGCAGTCAATCGGGACGGGGAGATTCCTCCACCTTC.

This clone was seen more than once but under ten times. The genes are TRBV6-5 and TRBJ1-1; 8 bases line up with TRBD1. There are 13 residues in the CDR3. The trim removed 7 bases at V and 4 bases at J, leaving 5 bases unmatched. Germline CDR1 and CDR2: MNHEY and SVGAGI. CDR3 sequence reads: CASKGQGGTEAFF. The CDR3 nucleotides read TGTGCCAGCAAAGGACAGGGTGGCACTGAAGCTTTCTTT.

The J gene is TRBJ1-5, the V gene TRBV7-9, with 10 bases aligning to TRBD1. Germline-derived CDR1 and CDR2 are SEHNR and FQNEAQ (reference sequence). The CDR3 has 16 amino acids. V shed 4 bases, J shed 2 bases, and the junction held 5 bases outside the gene matches. The CDR3 region has the DNA TGTGCCAGCAGCTACTCCGGGACAGGGGGCAATCAGCCCCAGCATTTT. It translates to CASSYSGTGGNQPQHF.

As for this clone: In the same sample, other DNA sequences code for this CDR3. J is TRBJ1-2 and V is TRBV6-1; 9 bases fit TRBD1. Germline loops: CDR1 MNHNS, CDR2 SASEGT. With 8 bases clipped from V and 5 bases from J, the junction kept 0 bases outside the gene matches. This CDR3 contains 11 residues. The CDR3 loop is CASGTGYGYTF. In DNA, the CDR3 is TGTGCCAGCGGGACAGGGTATGGCTACACCTTC.

Many counts were recorded for this clone. The chain has TRBV20-1 and TRBJ1-1; 7 positions match TRBD1. CDR3 size: 11 residues. V lost 5 bases, J lost 10 bases, and 7 bases stayed unmatched. CDR1 and CDR2 (germline): DFQATT, SNEGSKA (reference sequence). CDR3 residues: CSAVPGQRAFF. CDR3 nucleotides: TGCAGTGCTGTCCCGGGACAGCGAGCTTTCTTT.

This clone occurred once. The chain uses TRBV7-3 and TRBJ2-3; D perhaps matches TRBD2 (5 bases). This CDR3 comprises 16 residues. The germline V and J ends were trimmed by 5 bases and 2 bases, with 17 bases remaining between them. CDR1 SGHTA and CDR2 FQGTGA come from the germline V gene. In nucleotides, the CDR3 is TGTGCCAGCAGCCTCGTTGGTAGCGCCTCCACAGATACGCAGTATTTT. It yields the protein CASSLVGSASTDTQYF.

This chain uses TRBV18 with TRBJ2-6; D gene unclear. Germline V gives CDR1 KGHSH, CDR2 LQKENI. The CDR3 totals 15 residues. The V gene lost 1 base and the J gene lost 2 bases, with 6 bases spanning the gap. CDR3 loop: CASSPQQPGANVLTF. CDR3 nucleotides: TGTGCCAGCTCACCACAACAACCTGGGGCCAACGTCCTGACTTTC.

The chain uses TRBV5-4 and TRBJ2-3, with 7 bases that match TRBD2. Germline CDR1 reads SGHNT; CDR2 reads YYREEE (reference sequence). Unmatched junction bases numbered 7, after V lost 4 bases and J lost 2 bases. This CDR3 comprises 15 residues. The CDR3 nucleotides read TGTGCCAGCAGCGAAGCGGGAAGAAACACAGATACGCAGTATTTT. It is translated as CASSEAGRNTDTQYF. Supplemented by reference TRBV5-4 and TRBJ2-3, the full variable domain reads ETGVTQSPTHLIKTRGQQVTLRCSSQSGHNTVSWYQQALGQGPQFIFQYYREEENGRGNFPPRFSGLQFPNYSSELNVNALELDDSALYLCASSEAGRNTDTQYFGPGTRLTVL.

This clone was counted once. The CDR3 coding sequence is TGCGCCAGCAGTGACTCCGACTCAGGGGCCGGGGAGCTGTTTTTT. As protein: CASSDSDSGAGELFF. This chain connects TRBV10-2 to TRBJ2-2; TRBD1 might be the D (6 bases). The germline V gene has CDR1 WSHSY and CDR2 SAAADI. The CDR3 runs 15 residues. The V end lost 3 bases, the J end lost 6 bases, and 14 bases lay between the germline ends.

This clone was counted between two and nine times. V gene TRBV5-1 combines with J gene TRBJ2-1; 7 positions match TRBD1. CDR1 is SGHRS, CDR2 YFSETQ, per germline. V lost 5 bases to trimming and J lost 8 bases; unmatched junction nucleotides: 13. The CDR3 has 15 amino acids. CDR3 DNA sequence: TGCGCCAGCAGTCAAGGGGGCAACTTTGGGGATGAGCAGTTCTTC. It yields the protein CASSQGGNFGDEQFF. Together with reference TRBV5-1 and TRBJ2-1, the CDR3 gives the full variable domain: KAGVTQTPRYLIKTRGQQVTLSCSPISGHRSVSWYQQTPGQGLQFLFEYFSETQRNKGNFPGRFSGRQFSNSRSEMNVSTLELGDSALYLCASSQGGNFGDEQFFGPGTRLTVL.

The chain combines TRBV19 with TRBJ1-1; possible D gene TRBD1, 5 bases. The CDR3 runs 19 residues. Germline lookup yields CDR1 LNHDA and CDR2 SQIVND (reference sequence). Deletions cut 3 bases from V and 4 bases from J, with 27 bases between. The CDR3 coding sequence is TGTGCCAGTAGTATGGGGGAGGGAAGATATCCCTTGGTTATCACTGAAGCTTTCTTT. Its protein is CASSMGEGRYPLVITEAFF.

This rearrangement joins TRBV4-1 to TRBJ1-4, with D perhaps matching TRBD1 (6 bases). The V and J ends lost 1 base and 4 bases respectively, with 7 bases between them. Germline V gene data show CDR1 as MGHRA and CDR2 as YSYEKL. The CDR3 extends over 14 amino acids. Here the CDR3 reads CASSQVGGNEKLFF. For the CDR3, the DNA is TGCGCCAGCAGCCAAGTAGGGGGTAATGAAAAACTGTTTTTT.

The V and J genes are TRBV4-3 and TRBJ1-2; 7 positions agree with TRBD1. V lost 1 base, J lost 5 bases, and 7 bases stayed unmatched. CDR3 length: 15 residues. Looked up from germline, CDR1 is LGHNA and CDR2 is YSLEER. The CDR3 nucleotides are TGCGCCAGCAGCCAAGCCGAGACAGGGCGATATGGCTACACCTTC. Translating gives CASSQAETGRYGYTF.

This rearrangement joins TRBV2 to TRBJ1-5; 7 positions match TRBD1. The trim removed 7 bases at V and 1 base at J, leaving 7 bases unmatched. Germline CDR1 reads SNHLY; CDR2 reads FYNNEI. The CDR3 has 15 residues. The CDR3, as DNA: TGTGCCAGCACTGGGGACAGACTCAGCAATCAGCCCCAGCATTTT. Its translation is CASTGDRLSNQPQHF.

This chain links TRBV2 with TRBJ2-7; TRBD2 agrees at 10 bases. CDR1 is SNHLY, CDR2 FYNNEI, per germline. Germline trimming cut 8 bases from V and 1 base from J; bases unmatched to any gene: 8. The CDR3 is 15 amino acids. CDR3 in amino acids: CASRPWTSGSYEQYF. The CDR3 nucleotides are TGTGCCAGCCGCCCCTGGACTAGCGGTTCCTACGAGCAGTACTTC.